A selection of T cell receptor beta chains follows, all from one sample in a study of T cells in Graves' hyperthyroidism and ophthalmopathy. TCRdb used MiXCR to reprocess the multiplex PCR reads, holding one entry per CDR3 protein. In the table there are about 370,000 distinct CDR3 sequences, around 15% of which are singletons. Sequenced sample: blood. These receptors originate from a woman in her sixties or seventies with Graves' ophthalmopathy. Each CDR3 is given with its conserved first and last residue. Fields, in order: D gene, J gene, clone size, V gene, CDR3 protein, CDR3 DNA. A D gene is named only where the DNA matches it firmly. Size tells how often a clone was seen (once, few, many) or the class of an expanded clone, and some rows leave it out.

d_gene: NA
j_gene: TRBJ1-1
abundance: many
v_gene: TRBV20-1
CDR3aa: CSAKDITNTEAFF
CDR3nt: TGCAGTGCGAAGGACATCACGAACACTGAAGCTTTCTTT

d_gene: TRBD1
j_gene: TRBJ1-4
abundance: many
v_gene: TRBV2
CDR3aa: CASSIDRGGEKLFF
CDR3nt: TGTGCCAGCAGCATTGACAGGGGGGGAGAAAAACTGTTTTTT

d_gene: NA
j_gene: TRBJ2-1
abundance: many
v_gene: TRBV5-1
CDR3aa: CASMSGSLVDEQFF
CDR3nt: TGCGCCAGCATGAGTGGCTCTCTGGTCGATGAGCAGTTCTTC

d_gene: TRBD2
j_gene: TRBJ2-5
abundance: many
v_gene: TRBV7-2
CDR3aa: CASSVPSGIQETQYF
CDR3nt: TGTGCCAGCAGCGTACCTAGCGGGATCCAAGAGACCCAGTACTTC

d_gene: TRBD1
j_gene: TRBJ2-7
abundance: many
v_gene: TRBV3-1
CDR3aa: CASSQVRDSTYEQYF
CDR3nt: TGTGCCAGCAGCCAAGTGAGGGACAGTACCTACGAGCAGTACTTC

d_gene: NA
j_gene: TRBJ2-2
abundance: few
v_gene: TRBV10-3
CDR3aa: CAISAGVNTGELFF
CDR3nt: TGTGCCATCAGTGCGGGCGTGAACACCGGGGAGCTGTTTTTT

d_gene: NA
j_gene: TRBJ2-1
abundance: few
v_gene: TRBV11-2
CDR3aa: CASSPRGDLYNEQFF
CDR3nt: TGTGCCAGCAGCCCCAGAGGGGACCTCTACAATGAGCAGTTCTTC

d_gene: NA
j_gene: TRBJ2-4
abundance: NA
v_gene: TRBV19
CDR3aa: CASSSRGSGLAKNIQYF
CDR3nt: TGTGCCAGTAGTAGCCGCGGCAGCGGGTTAGCCAAAAACATTCAGTACTTC

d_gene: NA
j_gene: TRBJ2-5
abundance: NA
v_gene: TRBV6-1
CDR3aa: CASSLPQGEGETQYF
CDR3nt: TGTGCCAGCAGTCTCCCACAGGGGGAGGGGGAGACCCAGTACTTC

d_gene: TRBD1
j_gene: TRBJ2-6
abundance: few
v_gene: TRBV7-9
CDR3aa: CASSGTGALTF
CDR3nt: TGTGCCAGCTCCGGGACAGGCGCCCTGACTTTC

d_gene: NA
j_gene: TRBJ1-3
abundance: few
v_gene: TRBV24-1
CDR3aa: CATSRMSGNTIYF
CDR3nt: TGTGCCACCAGTCGGATGTCTGGAAACACCATATATTTT

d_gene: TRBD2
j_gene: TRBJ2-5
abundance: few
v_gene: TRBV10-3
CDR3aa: CAISESSWTSGILEETQYF
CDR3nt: TGTGCCATCAGTGAGTCGTCGTGGACTAGCGGGATTTTGGAAGAGACCCAGTACTTC

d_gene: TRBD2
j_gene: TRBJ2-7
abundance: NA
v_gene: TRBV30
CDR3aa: CAWSVPASGSSYEQYF
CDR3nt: TGTGCCTGGAGTGTACCCGCTAGCGGGAGCTCCTACGAGCAGTACTTC

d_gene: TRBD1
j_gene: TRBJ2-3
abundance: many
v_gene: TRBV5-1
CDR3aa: CASSEGQSTDTQYF
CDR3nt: TGCGCCAGCAGCGAGGGACAGTCCACAGATACGCAGTATTTT

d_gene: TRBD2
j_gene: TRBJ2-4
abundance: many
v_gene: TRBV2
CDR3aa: CASSDGTSGRNIQYF
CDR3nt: TGTGCCAGCAGTGATGGGACTAGCGGGAGAAACATTCAGTACTTC

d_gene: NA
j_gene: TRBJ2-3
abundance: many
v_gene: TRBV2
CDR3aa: CASSETVRVATQYF
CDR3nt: TGTGCCAGCAGTGAAACTGTGCGGGTTGCTACGCAGTATTTT

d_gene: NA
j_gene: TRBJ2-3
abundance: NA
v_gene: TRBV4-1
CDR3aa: CASSQGGPLAATAFSTDTQYF
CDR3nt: TGCGCCAGCAGCCAAGGGGGCCCACTGGCGGCCACGGCGTTTAGCACAGATACGCAGTATTTT

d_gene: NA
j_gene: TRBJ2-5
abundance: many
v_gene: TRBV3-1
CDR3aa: CASSQEGAPGAGETQYF
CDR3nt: TGTGCCAGCAGCCAAGAAGGCGCCCCGGGGGCAGGAGAGACCCAGTACTTC

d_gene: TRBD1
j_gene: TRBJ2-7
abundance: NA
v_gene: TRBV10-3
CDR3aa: CAISGPRQGAGGVSSYEQYF
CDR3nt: TGTGCCATCAGTGGCCCCCGCCAGGGGGCAGGGGGAGTGAGCTCCTACGAGCAGTACTTC

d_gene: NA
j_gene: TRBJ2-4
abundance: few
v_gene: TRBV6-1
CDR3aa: CASSPDSRRDIQYF
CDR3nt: TGTGCCAGCAGCCCAGACAGTCGCCGGGACATTCAGTACTTC

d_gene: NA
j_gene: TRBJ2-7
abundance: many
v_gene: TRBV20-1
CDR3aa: CSARGTGTTNPTEQYF
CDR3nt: TGCAGTGCTAGGGGGACCGGGACCACCAATCCTACGGAGCAGTACTTC